Sequencing of this T cell receptor beta chain was carried out in a study of T cell repertoires in cytomegalovirus infection. For the study at large: Public TCR beta signatures provided an indication of both CMV infection and a matching HLA type.

One entry per CDR3 protein, called by TCRdb with MiXCR from the reads. Among 200,000 to 300,000 distinct CDR3 sequences listed, roughly an eighth were seen once. CDR3 length: 12 amino acids. V lost 4 bases to trimming and J lost 7 bases, with 12 bases between them. Germline CDR1 SGDLS, CDR2 YYNGEE. This clonotype was picked up a small number of times. The receptor was isolated from a human donor in good health (CMV status not recorded). Some clones in this sample may be carry-over from other donors' samples. The sample was PBMCs. This rearrangement joins TRBV9 to TRBJ2-7; D call uncertain. The CDR3 nucleotides are TGTGCCAGCAGCACCGGCACAACGGAGCAGTACTTC. This translates into CASSTGTTEQYF.